Listed here is a single TCR beta chain. Its antigen is undetermined. It is unclear where the CDR3 begins or ends on the DNA, so no DNA is shown, and the CDR3 is as TCRdb lists it. In the same sample, other DNA sequences code for this CDR3. Unsorted PBMC samples were amplified in replicate PCRs containing roughly 300 ng DNA, tens of thousands of T cell genomes. The table came from immunoSEQ multiplex PCR; TCRdb's copy has only in-frame clones and leaves some out. This sample has 450,000 to 600,000 clones, with roughly 78% found just once. This sample is drawn from a study of shared clonotypes between healthy human individuals. General observations from the study: Sampling included only blood; tissue repertoires likely differ.

Donors comprised healthy HIV-negative adults lacking recent acute infections or vaccinations. The unsorted samples had roughly 86 million PBMCs used for genomic DNA. The CDR3 region is 15 residues in length, termini included. Germline V lookup: CDR1 ENHRY, CDR2 SYGVKD. The chain carries TRBV10-3 and TRBJ2-6; the listed D gene, TRBD1, was not tested against the DNA. This clonotype originated in a woman in her 40s in good health. Some clones in this sample may be carry-over from other donors' samples. Sequencing input: PBMCs. CDR3 in amino acids: CAISDFGPGANVLTF.